This T cell receptor beta chain was obtained from a study of Ad26.COV2.S vaccination and SARS-CoV-2 variants. About the study: Ad26.COV2.S given intramuscularly, once or twice 56 days apart.

Points from the study as a whole: Participants in the vaccine arm had higher spike-specific TCR breadth; placebo recipients had lower. Total T cell responses may have been underestimated by the TCR breadth and depth analyses.

The table came from immunoSEQ multiplex PCR; TCRdb's copy has only in-frame clones and leaves some out. The data show around 320,000 clones, about 86% seen once. The treatment denotes: 15 to 20 received Ad26.COV2.S at low or high dose, single or two shots; about 5 received placebo; per-sample allocation not given. Repertoires come from day 63 after the first vaccine or placebo injection. The administered vaccine (an Ad26 vector) expressed Wuhan-strain SARS-CoV-2 spike. Details on this clone: The target antigen is unknown.

The specimen was peripheral blood, collected in a trial of Ad26.COV2.S vaccine versus placebo. The sequence came from a person aged 18-60 years who received the Ad26.COV2.S COVID-19 vaccine or a placebo.

The CDR3 sequence is CASSFVRGVSTDTQYF. Here the CDR3 DNA reads TGTGCCAGCAGCTTTGTAAGGGGGGTTAGCACAGATACGCAGTATTTT. The V call is TRBV5-5, the J call TRBJ2-3; TRBD1 or TRBD2 may be the D gene (6 bases each). V lost 2 bases, J lost 0 bases, and 13 bases lay in between. The CDR3 has 16 amino acids. Germline V lookup: CDR1 SGHKS, CDR2 YYEKEE (reference sequence).